This T cell receptor (beta chain) derives from a study of T cell responses to AZD1222 COVID-19 vaccine. Overall study: It was second doses at about 4 or about 12 weeks that were pooled.

TCRdb keeps only in-frame clones here, not all; method: immunoSEQ multiplex PCR. This sample yields about 97,000 clones, of which nearly 90% are seen a single time; roughly 2.8% belongs to the top ten. Study-wide results and limits: Recipients of AZD1222 seropositive at baseline numbered only 5 to 7. Spike was spanned by vaccine-associated CD4 TCRs, with dominance at 160-218 and 743-854. Reports say nearly half of spike-specific TCRs go after unmutated variant regions.

The CDR3 is 15 amino acids. Germline V CDR1 and CDR2: SGHVS, FQNEAQ. Germline trimming cut 4 bases from V and 7 bases from J; bases unmatched to any gene: 6. As concerns this clone: What it binds is unknown.

Material: peripheral blood, obtained on day 0 of AZD1222 vaccination. The receptor was isolated from an adult in good health. The rearrangement uses TRBV7-8 and TRBJ1-6; 8 positions match TRBD1. The CDR3 sequence: CASSSPGQENSPLHF. The DNA for the CDR3 is TGTGCCAGCAGCTCGCCGGGACAGGAGAATTCACCCCTCCACTTT.